These 2 T cell receptor beta chains came from one sample sequenced in a study of T cells in localized non-small cell lung cancer. The data were produced by immunoSEQ multiplex PCR, yet TCRdb's version contains in-frame clones alone and is incomplete. The table lists about 25,000 clones, approximately 86% of them singletons. This material consisted of peripheral blood, taken before any cancer treatment. The receptors originated from a female donor of 60 years or more with stage I lung adenocarcinoma.

The chain joins TRBV7-8 to TRBJ2-1, with D maybe TRBD2 (7 bases). The CDR3 totals 18 residues. Trimming stripped 1 base from V and 0 bases from J, with 16 bases between. The germline V gene encodes CDR1 SGHVS and CDR2 FQNEAQ. The CDR3 sequence is CASSLVGGGGLSYNEQFF. DNA of the CDR3: TGTGCCAGCAGCTTAGTAGGAGGGGGGGGCCTCTCCTACAATGAGCAGTTCTTC.

The rearrangement joins TRBV11-2 to TRBJ1-1; 7 bases align to TRBD1. The CDR3 spans 15 residues. Germline V gene lookup returns CDR1 SGHAT and CDR2 FQNNGV. The junction had 6 bases not matched to a gene; V was cut back by 0 bases and J by 5 bases. CDR3 sequence reads: CASSLDGTVGTEAFF. The CDR3 DNA sequence: TGTGCCAGCAGCTTAGATGGGACAGTCGGGACTGAAGCTTTCTTT.